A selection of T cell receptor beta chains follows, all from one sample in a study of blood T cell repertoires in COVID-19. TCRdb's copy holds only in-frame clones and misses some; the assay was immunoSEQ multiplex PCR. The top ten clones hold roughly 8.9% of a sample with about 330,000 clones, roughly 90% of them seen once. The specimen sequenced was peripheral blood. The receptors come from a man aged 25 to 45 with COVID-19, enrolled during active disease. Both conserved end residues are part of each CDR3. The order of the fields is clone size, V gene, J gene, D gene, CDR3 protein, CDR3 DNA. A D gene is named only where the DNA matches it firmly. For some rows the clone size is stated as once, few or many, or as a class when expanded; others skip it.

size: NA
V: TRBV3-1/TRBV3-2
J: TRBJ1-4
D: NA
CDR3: CASSRKTGSLEKLFF
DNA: TGTGCCAGCAGCCGAAAAACAGGGTCATTGGAAAAACTGTTTTTT

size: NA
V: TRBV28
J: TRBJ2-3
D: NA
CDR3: CASRSSGTDTQYF
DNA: TGTGCCAGCAGATCAAGCGGTACAGATACGCAGTATTTT

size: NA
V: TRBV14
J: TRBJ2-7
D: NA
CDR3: CASSHRDRNYYEQYF
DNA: TGTGCCAGCAGCCACCGAGACAGGAATTATTACGAGCAGTACTTC

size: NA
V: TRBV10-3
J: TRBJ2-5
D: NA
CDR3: CAISDDQGGVPGWETQYF
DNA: TGTGCCATCAGTGATGATCAAGGGGGGGTACCGGGATGGGAGACCCAGTACTTC

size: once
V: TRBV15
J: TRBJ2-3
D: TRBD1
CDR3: CATKRTGADTQYF
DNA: TGTGCCACCAAGAGGACAGGGGCGGATACGCAGTATTTT

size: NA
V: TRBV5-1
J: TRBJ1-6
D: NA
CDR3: CASSLDRGVNSPLHF
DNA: TGCGCCAGCAGCCTGGATAGGGGTGTGAATTCACCCCTCCACTTT

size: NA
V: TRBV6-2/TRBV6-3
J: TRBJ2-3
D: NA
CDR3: CASSYSAGSTDTQYF
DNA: TGTGCCAGCAGTTACTCGGCGGGTAGCACAGATACGCAGTATTTT

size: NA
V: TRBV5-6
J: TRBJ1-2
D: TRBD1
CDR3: CASSLDRGGYGYTF
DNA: TGTGCCAGCAGCTTGGACAGGGGTGGCTATGGCTACACCTTC

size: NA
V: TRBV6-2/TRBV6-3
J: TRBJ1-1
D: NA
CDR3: CASSYRGMGTEAFF
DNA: TGTGCCAGCAGTTACAGGGGAATGGGCACTGAAGCTTTCTTT

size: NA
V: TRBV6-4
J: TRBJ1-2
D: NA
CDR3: CASSGGTKNGYTF
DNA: TGTGCCAGCAGTGGCGGGACTAAAAATGGCTACACCTTC

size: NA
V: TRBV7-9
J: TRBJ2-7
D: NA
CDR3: CASSQGDWFYEQYF
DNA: TGTGCCAGCAGCCAAGGGGACTGGTTCTACGAGCAGTACTTC

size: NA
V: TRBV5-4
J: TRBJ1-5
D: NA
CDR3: CASSLDLGRNQPQHF
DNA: TGTGCCAGCAGCTTGGACCTGGGGCGCAATCAGCCCCAGCATTTT

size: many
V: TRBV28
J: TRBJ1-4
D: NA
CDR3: CASSHATTSEKLFF
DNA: TGTGCCAGCAGTCATGCCACTACTAGTGAAAAACTGTTTTTT

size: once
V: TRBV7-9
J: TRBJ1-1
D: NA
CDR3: CASSLDQRTAQAFF
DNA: TGTGCCAGCAGCTTAGATCAACGGACAGCCCAAGCTTTCTTT

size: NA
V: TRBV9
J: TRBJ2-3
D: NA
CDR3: CASICIPFELTDTQYF
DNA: TGTGCCAGCATATGTATCCCATTCGAACTCACAGATACGCAGTATTTT

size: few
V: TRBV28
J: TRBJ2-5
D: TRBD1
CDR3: CASRLTGGGETQYF
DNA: TGTGCCAGCAGGTTGACAGGGGGCGGCGAGACCCAGTACTTC

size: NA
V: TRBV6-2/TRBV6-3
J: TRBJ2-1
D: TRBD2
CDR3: CASSYDSGTSGPRSSYNEQFF
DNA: TGTGCCAGCAGTTACGATTCCGGGACTAGCGGGCCTAGGAGCTCCTACAATGAGCAGTTCTTC

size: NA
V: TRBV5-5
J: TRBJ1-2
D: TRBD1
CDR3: CASSLTGDINYGYTF
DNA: TGTGCCAGCAGCTTGACAGGGGATATTAACTATGGCTACACCTTC

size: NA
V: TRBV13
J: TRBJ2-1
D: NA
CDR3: CASSLNPTTFYNEQFF
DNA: TGTGCCAGCAGCTTAAATCCTACCACCTTCTACAATGAGCAGTTCTTC

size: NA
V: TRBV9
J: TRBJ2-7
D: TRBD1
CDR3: CASSAGTGISYEQYF
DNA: TGTGCCAGCAGCGCCGGGACAGGGATCTCCTACGAGCAGTACTTC

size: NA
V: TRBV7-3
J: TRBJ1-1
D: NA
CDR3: CASSIQGNTEAFF
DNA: TGTGCCAGCAGCATACAGGGGAACACTGAAGCTTTCTTT

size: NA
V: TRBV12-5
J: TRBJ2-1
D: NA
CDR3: CASGLAGWVNEQFF
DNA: TGTGCTAGTGGTTTGGCAGGGTGGGTCAATGAGCAGTTCTTC

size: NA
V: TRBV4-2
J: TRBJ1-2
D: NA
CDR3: CASSQDGQGPSSYTF
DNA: TGTGCCAGCAGCCAAGATGGGCAGGGCCCCTCGAGCTACACCTTC

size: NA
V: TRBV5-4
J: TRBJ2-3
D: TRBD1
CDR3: CASSLRRQGVDTDTQYF
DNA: TGTGCCAGCAGCCTTAGACGACAGGGTGTCGACACAGATACGCAGTATTTT

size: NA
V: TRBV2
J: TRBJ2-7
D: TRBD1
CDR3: CASSGDLDRDTYEQYF
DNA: TGTGCCAGCAGTGGGGATTTGGACAGGGATACCTACGAGCAGTACTTC

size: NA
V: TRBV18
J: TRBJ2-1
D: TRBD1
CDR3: CASSLPGTGENEQFF
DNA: TGTGCCAGCTCACTGCCCGGGACAGGGGAGAATGAGCAGTTCTTC

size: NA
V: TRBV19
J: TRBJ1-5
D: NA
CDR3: CASGAGLYNQPQHF
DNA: TGTGCCAGTGGAGCGGGGCTATACAATCAGCCCCAGCATTTT

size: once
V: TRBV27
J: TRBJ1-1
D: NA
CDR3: CASSLSRGSTEAFF
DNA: TGTGCCAGCAGTTTATCCAGGGGATCCACTGAAGCTTTCTTT

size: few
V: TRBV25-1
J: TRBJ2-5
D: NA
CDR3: CASSRQGGWETQYF
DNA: TGTGCCAGCAGTCGTCAGGGTGGGTGGGAGACCCAGTACTTC

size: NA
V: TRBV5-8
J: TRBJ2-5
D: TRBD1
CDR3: CASSLRQGMQTQYF
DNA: TGTGCCAGCAGCTTGAGACAGGGGATGCAGACCCAGTACTTC

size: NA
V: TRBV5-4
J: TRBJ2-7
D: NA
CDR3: CASSLVGAAYEQYF
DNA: TGTGCCAGCAGCTTGGTAGGGGCTGCATACGAGCAGTACTTC

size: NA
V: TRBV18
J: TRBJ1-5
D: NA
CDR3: CASSPTQGSGQPQHF
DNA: TGTGCCAGCTCACCAACCCAGGGATCGGGTCAGCCCCAGCATTTT

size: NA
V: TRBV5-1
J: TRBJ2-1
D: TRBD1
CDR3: CASSARQGSSYNEQFF
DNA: TGCGCCAGCAGCGCCAGACAGGGAAGCTCCTACAATGAGCAGTTCTTC

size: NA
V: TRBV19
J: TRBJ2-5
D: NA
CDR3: CASSIAAGETQYF
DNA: TGTGCCAGTAGTATTGCGGCTGGGGAGACCCAGTACTTC

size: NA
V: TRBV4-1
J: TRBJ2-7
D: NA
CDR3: CASSQELLAQPYEQYF
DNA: TGCGCCAGCAGCCAAGAACTCCTAGCCCAACCCTACGAGCAGTACTTC

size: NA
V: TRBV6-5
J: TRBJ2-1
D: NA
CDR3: CASSYERAGSNEQFF
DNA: TGTGCCAGCAGTTACGAGAGAGCAGGGTCGAATGAGCAGTTCTTC

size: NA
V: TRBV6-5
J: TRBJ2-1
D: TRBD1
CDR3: CASSQRQGTYNEQFF
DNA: TGTGCCAGCAGTCAGAGACAGGGAACCTACAATGAGCAGTTCTTC

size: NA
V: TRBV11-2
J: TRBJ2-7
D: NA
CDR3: CASSFQAYLDEQYF
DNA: TGTGCCAGCAGCTTCCAGGCGTATCTGGACGAGCAGTACTTC

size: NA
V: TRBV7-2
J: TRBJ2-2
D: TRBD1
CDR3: CASTPGQGLFF
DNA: TGTGCCAGCACCCCGGGACAGGGTCTGTTTTTT

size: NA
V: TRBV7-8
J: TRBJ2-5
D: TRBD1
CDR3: CASSSGQGTQETQYF
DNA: TGTGCCAGCAGCTCGGGACAGGGGACCCAAGAGACCCAGTACTTC

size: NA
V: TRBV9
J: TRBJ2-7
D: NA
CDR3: CASGGAHSYEQYF
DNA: TGTGCCAGCGGCGGAGCCCACTCCTACGAGCAGTACTTC

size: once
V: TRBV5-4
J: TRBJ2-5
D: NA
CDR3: CASRETTEETQYF
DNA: TGTGCCAGCAGGGAAACGACAGAAGAGACCCAGTACTTC